A selection of T cell receptor beta chains follows, all from one sample in a study of T cells in Graves' hyperthyroidism and ophthalmopathy. MiXCR, run by TCRdb on the multiplex PCR reads, gives a single entry per CDR3 protein. The sample yields fewer than 300,000 distinct CDR3 sequences, about 15% seen once. The sequencing sample was made of blood. The receptors come from a woman in her 50s with Graves' hyperthyroidism that later progressed to Graves' ophthalmopathy. The CDR3 runs from the conserved cysteine through the conserved F or W. Each record gives: J gene, V gene, clone size, D gene, CDR3 DNA, CDR3 protein. The D gene is left open where the match is weak. Size is omitted from some rows. Given values are once, few, many or a class for expanded clones.

TRBJ1-2	TRBV27	many	.	TGTGCCAGCAGTTTATCGATGGGGGGTGCTGATGGCTACACCTTC	CASSLSMGGADGYTF
TRBJ2-7	TRBV25-1	few	TRBD2	TGTGCCAGCAGTCCCGAGGGAGGGCTCGAGCAGTACTTC	CASSPEGGLEQYF
TRBJ1-1	TRBV7-9	few	.	TGTGCCACAAACGACCGGGGAAGGGCTGAAGCTTTCTTT	CATNDRGRAEAFF
TRBJ2-1	TRBV18	many	TRBD2	TGTGCCAGCTCCCTTCTTGGGGGGGATGAGCAGTTCTTC	CASSLLGGDEQFF
TRBJ1-2	TRBV7-9	.	TRBD1	TGTGCCAGCAGTACTGGACAGGGAGATGGCTACACCTTC	CASSTGQGDGYTF
TRBJ1-3	TRBV20-1	once	.	TGCAGTGCAAAATCACCGACAGAGACTGGAAACACCATATATTTT	CSAKSPTETGNTIYF
TRBJ1-1	TRBV5-4	few	.	TGTGCCAGCAGCTTTGATGCCACTGAAGCTTTCTTT	CASSFDATEAFF
TRBJ1-2	TRBV28	many	.	TGTGCCAGCCGGGGGGTTGATATCTATGGCTACACCTTC	CASRGVDIYGYTF
TRBJ1-1	TRBV28	many	.	TGTGCCAGCAGTTTAGGTGAAGCTTTCTTT	CASSLGEAFF
TRBJ2-5	TRBV24-1	few	.	TGTGCCACCAGTGATCCACCCTCTTCGAGACAAGGTGGGGAGACCCAGTACTTC	CATSDPPSSRQGGETQYF
TRBJ2-1	TRBV6-1	many	.	TGTGCCAGCAGTGAACCGCCCTGGAGGCACAATGAGCAGTTCTTC	CASSEPPWRHNEQFF
TRBJ2-1	TRBV3-1	.	.	TGTGCCAGCAGCCAAACAGGGACGGAAAACAATGAGCAGTTCTTC	CASSQTGTENNEQFF
TRBJ1-5	TRBV2	.	.	TGTGCCAGCGGGCCCAGTCGAGGGGATGGCAATCAGCCCCAGCATTTT	CASGPSRGDGNQPQHF
TRBJ2-5	TRBV5-6	many	.	TGTGCCAGCAGCTTGGGGAGTGGGATTGAGACCCAGTACTTC	CASSLGSGIETQYF
TRBJ1-1	TRBV7-9	many	.	TGTGCCAGCAGCTGGGGGGGCTCGGGGGCGAACACTGAAGCTTTCTTT	CASSWGGSGANTEAFF
TRBJ2-3	TRBV20-1	many	TRBD2	TGCAGTGCTAGAGGAGGTAGCGGGAGATATACGCAGTATTTT	CSARGGSGRYTQYF
TRBJ2-2	TRBV27	few	TRBD1	TGTGCCAGCACCTTGTTTGGGACAGGGGAGACCGGGGAGCTGTTTTTT	CASTLFGTGETGELFF
TRBJ1-1	TRBV29-1	few	TRBD1	TGCAGCGTTCGGGGACAGGGGGTTGTAGCTTTCTTT	CSVRGQGVVAFF
TRBJ2-1	TRBV30	.	.	TGTGCCTGGAGTGTACAATTAGTGGTCAATGAGCAGTTCTTC	CAWSVQLVVNEQFF
TRBJ1-1	TRBV28	.	TRBD1	TGTGCCAGCAGTTTAATGAGAATGGGACAGCGAAACACTGAAGCTTTCTTT	CASSLMRMGQRNTEAFF
TRBJ1-2	TRBV3-1	many	TRBD1	TGTGCCAGCAGCCAAGCGCGGACAGGGGGGCTCTATGGCTACACCTTC	CASSQARTGGLYGYTF
TRBJ2-7	TRBV5-8	many	.	TGTGCCAGCAGCTTGGTAGGTGGAACGGGGCAGTACTTC	CASSLVGGTGQYF
TRBJ2-7	TRBV9	.	TRBD2	TGTGCCAGCAGCGTAGGCCTTCTAGCGGGAGGGTACGAGCAGTACTTC	CASSVGLLAGGYEQYF